The clone carrying this TCR beta chain was found many times. Its antigen is still unknown. The sample belongs to a study of human T cells and chemical hapten exposure. Across the study: Minor volume differences among pooled libraries chiefly drove per-sample TCR yield variation. Study-wide findings and caveats: Counts of TCRs above 1 in 1000 frequency stayed unchanged with DPC sensitization.

Extraction yielded total RNA from whole blood (unfractionated). CDR1 is SNHLY, CDR2 FYNNEI, per germline. With V trimmed by 4 bases and J by 3 bases, 4 bases remained unmatched. The CDR3 is 14 residues long. During construction of the library, unique molecular identifiers were attached to individual cDNA molecules for quantitative, reproducible TCR counting. Original handling: Samples ranged from roughly 23,224 to 700,000 TCRs, with a median of 95,638. TCRdb recomputed calls from the 5' RACE reads with MiXCR, one row per CDR3 protein. Here the V and J calls rest on TCRdb's processing, not on the authors' analysis. The sample records 81,000 or so distinct CDR3 sequences, 6% to 8.5% being singletons.

This clonotype was sampled from a male donor in good health. V and J are TRBV2 and TRBJ2-7; TRBD2 matches at 9 bases. The CDR3 is CASSVAGAGYEQYF. CDR3 coding DNA: TGTGCCAGCAGTGTAGCGGGAGCCGGCTACGAGCAGTACTTC.